These T cell receptor beta chains were read from a single sample in a study of shared clonotypes between healthy human individuals. The method was immunoSEQ multiplex PCR; TCRdb's version includes in-frame clones alone and lacks a portion of them. Of approximately 1.5 million clones in the sample, around 98.5% were seen once. The source material was naive CD4+ T cells sorted from blood. These receptors were taken from a young man in good health. The CDR3 runs from the conserved cysteine through the conserved F or W. Fields, in order: D gene, J gene, V gene, CDR3 length, clone size, CDR3 protein, CDR3 DNA. A D gene is named only where the DNA matches it firmly. Clone sizes are given selectively: once, few, many, or a class where the clone is expanded.

d_call: NA
j_call: TRBJ1-5
v_call: TRBV18
cdr3_length: 14
clone_size: NA
cdr3_aa: CASSDGVSNQPQHF
cdr3_nt: TGTGCCAGCTCAGACGGGGTGAGCAATCAGCCCCAGCATTTT

d_call: NA
j_call: TRBJ1-5
v_call: TRBV7-2
cdr3_length: 15
clone_size: NA
cdr3_aa: CASSSSGAGGQPQHF
cdr3_nt: TGTGCCAGCAGCTCGTCGGGTGCTGGGGGGCAGCCCCAGCATTTT

d_call: NA
j_call: TRBJ2-6
v_call: TRBV5-4
cdr3_length: 15
clone_size: NA
cdr3_aa: CASSLDGSGANVLTF
cdr3_nt: TGTGCCAGCAGCTTGGACGGCTCTGGGGCCAACGTCCTGACTTTC

d_call: NA
j_call: TRBJ2-6
v_call: TRBV7-9
cdr3_length: 15
clone_size: NA
cdr3_aa: CASSLRISGANVLTF
cdr3_nt: TGTGCCAGCAGCTTACGGATCTCTGGGGCCAACGTCCTGACTTTC

d_call: TRBD2
j_call: TRBJ2-5
v_call: TRBV5-1
cdr3_length: 15
clone_size: once
cdr3_aa: CASSLYSGSPETQYF
cdr3_nt: TGCGCCAGCAGCTTGTACAGCGGGAGTCCTGAGACCCAGTACTTC

d_call: NA
j_call: TRBJ2-3
v_call: TRBV6-1
cdr3_length: 13
clone_size: NA
cdr3_aa: CASQWGKSDTQYF
cdr3_nt: TGTGCCTCACAATGGGGCAAATCGGATACGCAGTATTTT

d_call: TRBD1
j_call: TRBJ1-4
v_call: TRBV5-6
cdr3_length: 15
clone_size: NA
cdr3_aa: CASSLGTGFNEKLFF
cdr3_nt: TGTGCCAGCAGCTTGGGGACAGGGTTTAATGAAAAACTGTTTTTT

d_call: TRBD1
j_call: TRBJ2-5
v_call: TRBV14
cdr3_length: 16
clone_size: NA
cdr3_aa: CASSHERQGKLETQYF
cdr3_nt: TGTGCCAGCAGCCACGAGAGACAGGGAAAGTTGGAGACCCAGTACTTC

d_call: NA
j_call: TRBJ2-5
v_call: TRBV11-2
cdr3_length: 12
clone_size: NA
cdr3_aa: CASSRPTETQYF
cdr3_nt: TGTGCCAGCAGCCGACCGACAGAGACCCAGTACTTC

d_call: TRBD2
j_call: TRBJ2-2
v_call: TRBV14
cdr3_length: 16
clone_size: NA
cdr3_aa: CASSQWTGGSTGELFF
cdr3_nt: TGTGCCAGCAGCCAATGGACGGGAGGTAGCACCGGGGAGCTGTTTTTT

d_call: NA
j_call: TRBJ2-7
v_call: TRBV6-1
cdr3_length: 14
clone_size: NA
cdr3_aa: CASSETRTGYEQYF
cdr3_nt: TGTGCCAGCAGTGAAACCCGGACGGGCTACGAGCAGTACTTC

d_call: TRBD1
j_call: TRBJ2-1
v_call: TRBV7-3
cdr3_length: 15
clone_size: once
cdr3_aa: CASSLDRGPYNEQFF
cdr3_nt: TGTGCCAGCAGCTTAGACAGGGGACCCTACAATGAGCAGTTCTTC

d_call: NA
j_call: TRBJ2-3
v_call: TRBV5-1
cdr3_length: 12
clone_size: NA
cdr3_aa: CASSLSTDTQYF
cdr3_nt: TGCGCCAGCAGCCTTAGCACAGATACGCAGTATTTT

d_call: TRBD2
j_call: TRBJ2-1
v_call: TRBV15
cdr3_length: 16
clone_size: NA
cdr3_aa: CATSRDSGEGYNEQFF
cdr3_nt: TGTGCCACCAGCAGAGATTCGGGGGAGGGATACAATGAGCAGTTCTTC

d_call: NA
j_call: TRBJ2-1
v_call: TRBV11-2
cdr3_length: 15
clone_size: NA
cdr3_aa: CASSLGPFSYNEQFF
cdr3_nt: TGTGCCAGCAGCTTAGGCCCCTTCTCCTACAATGAGCAGTTCTTC

d_call: NA
j_call: TRBJ2-3
v_call: TRBV15
cdr3_length: 16
clone_size: NA
cdr3_aa: CATSRGGRGITDTQYF
cdr3_nt: TGTGCCACCAGCAGAGGTGGTCGGGGTATCACAGATACGCAGTATTTT

d_call: NA
j_call: TRBJ2-2
v_call: TRBV5-1
cdr3_length: 15
clone_size: NA
cdr3_aa: CASSLEVVGTGELFF
cdr3_nt: TGCGCCAGCAGCTTGGAGGTTGTGGGGACCGGGGAGCTGTTTTTT

d_call: TRBD1
j_call: TRBJ1-1
v_call: TRBV7-9
cdr3_length: 12
clone_size: NA
cdr3_aa: CASSLGDRGAFF
cdr3_nt: TGTGCCAGCAGCTTAGGTGACAGGGGAGCTTTCTTT

d_call: NA
j_call: TRBJ1-4
v_call: TRBV18
cdr3_length: 15
clone_size: NA
cdr3_aa: CASSQAWATNEKLFF
cdr3_nt: TGTGCCAGCTCACAGGCCTGGGCAACTAATGAAAAACTGTTTTTT

d_call: NA
j_call: TRBJ1-3
v_call: TRBV12-2
cdr3_length: 20
clone_size: NA
cdr3_aa: CASRLRRPPGPGDSGNTIYF
cdr3_nt: TGTGCAAGTCGCCTACGCCGGCCACCAGGGCCAGGGGACTCTGGAAACACCATATATTTT

d_call: NA
j_call: TRBJ2-3
v_call: TRBV28
cdr3_length: 15
clone_size: NA
cdr3_aa: CASSFPGQSTDTQYF
cdr3_nt: TGTGCCAGCAGTTTTCCTGGACAGTCCACAGATACGCAGTATTTT

d_call: TRBD2
j_call: TRBJ2-7
v_call: TRBV5-1
cdr3_length: 13
clone_size: NA
cdr3_aa: CASSSGSSGEQYF
cdr3_nt: TGCGCCAGCAGCAGCGGGAGCTCGGGCGAGCAGTACTTC

d_call: NA
j_call: TRBJ2-3
v_call: TRBV5-1
cdr3_length: 15
clone_size: NA
cdr3_aa: CASSLEDTGSDTQYF
cdr3_nt: TGCGCCAGCAGCTTGGAGGACACAGGGTCAGATACGCAGTATTTT

d_call: TRBD1
j_call: TRBJ2-1
v_call: TRBV28
cdr3_length: 15
clone_size: NA
cdr3_aa: CASRVSQGLGGEQFF
cdr3_nt: TGTGCCAGCAGAGTTTCACAGGGGCTGGGTGGTGAGCAGTTCTTC

d_call: TRBD2
j_call: TRBJ2-1
v_call: TRBV14
cdr3_length: 15
clone_size: NA
cdr3_aa: CASSQVIAGDLEQFF
cdr3_nt: TGTGCCAGCAGCCAGGTTATAGCGGGAGATCTTGAGCAGTTCTTC

d_call: NA
j_call: TRBJ2-7
v_call: TRBV4-1
cdr3_length: 14
clone_size: NA
cdr3_aa: CASSHVGETYEQYF
cdr3_nt: TGCGCCAGCAGCCACGTGGGGGAAACCTACGAGCAGTACTTC

d_call: TRBD2
j_call: TRBJ2-1
v_call: TRBV5-4
cdr3_length: 15
clone_size: NA
cdr3_aa: CASILAGGPYNEQFF
cdr3_nt: TGTGCCAGCATCTTAGCGGGAGGGCCCTACAATGAGCAGTTCTTC